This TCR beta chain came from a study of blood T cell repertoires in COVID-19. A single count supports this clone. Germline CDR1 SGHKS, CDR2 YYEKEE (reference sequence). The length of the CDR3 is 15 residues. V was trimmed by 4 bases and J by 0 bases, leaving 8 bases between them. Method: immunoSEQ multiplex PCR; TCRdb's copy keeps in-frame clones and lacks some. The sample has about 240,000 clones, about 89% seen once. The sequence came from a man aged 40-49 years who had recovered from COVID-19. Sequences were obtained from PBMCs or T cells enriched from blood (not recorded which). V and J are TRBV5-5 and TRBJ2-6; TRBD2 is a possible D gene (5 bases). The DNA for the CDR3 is TGTGCCAGCAGCCCCGGAGGCTCTGGGGCCAACGTCCTGACTTTC. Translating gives CASSPGGSGANVLTF.